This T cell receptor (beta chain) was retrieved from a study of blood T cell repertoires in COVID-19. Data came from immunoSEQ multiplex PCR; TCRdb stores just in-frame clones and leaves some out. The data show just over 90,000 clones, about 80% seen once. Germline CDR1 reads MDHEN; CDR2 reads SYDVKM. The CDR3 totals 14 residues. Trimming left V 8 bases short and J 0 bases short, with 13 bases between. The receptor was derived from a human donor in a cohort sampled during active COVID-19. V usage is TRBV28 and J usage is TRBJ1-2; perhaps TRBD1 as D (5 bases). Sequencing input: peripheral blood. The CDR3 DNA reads TGTGCCAGCGAAGGGGTTGGAGCTAACTATGGCTACACCTTC. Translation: CASEGVGANYGYTF.